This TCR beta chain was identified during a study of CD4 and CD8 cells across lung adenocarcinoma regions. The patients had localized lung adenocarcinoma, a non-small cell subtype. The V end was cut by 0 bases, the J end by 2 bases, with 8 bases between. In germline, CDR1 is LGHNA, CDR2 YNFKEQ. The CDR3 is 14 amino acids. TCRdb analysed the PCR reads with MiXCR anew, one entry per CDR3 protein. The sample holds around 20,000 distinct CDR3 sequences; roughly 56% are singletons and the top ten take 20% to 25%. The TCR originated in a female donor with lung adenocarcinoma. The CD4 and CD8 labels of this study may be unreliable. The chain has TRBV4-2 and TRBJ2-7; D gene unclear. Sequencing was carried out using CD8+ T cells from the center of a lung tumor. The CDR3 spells CASSQDRTTYEQYF. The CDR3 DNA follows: TGTGCCAGCAGCCAAGATCGGACCACCTACGAGCAGTACTTC.